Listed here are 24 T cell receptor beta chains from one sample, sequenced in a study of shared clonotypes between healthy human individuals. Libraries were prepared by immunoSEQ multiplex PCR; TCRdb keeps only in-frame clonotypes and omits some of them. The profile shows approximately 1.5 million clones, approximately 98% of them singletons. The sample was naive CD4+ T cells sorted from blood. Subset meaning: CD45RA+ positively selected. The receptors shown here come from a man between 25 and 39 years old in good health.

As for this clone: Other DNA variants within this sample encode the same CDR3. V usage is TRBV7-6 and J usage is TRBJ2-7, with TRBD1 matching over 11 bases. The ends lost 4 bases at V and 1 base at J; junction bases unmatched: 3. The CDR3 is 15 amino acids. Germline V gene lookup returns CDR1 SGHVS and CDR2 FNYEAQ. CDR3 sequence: CASSSGTGGSYEQYF. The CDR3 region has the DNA TGTGCCAGCAGCTCCGGGACAGGGGGGTCCTACGAGCAGTACTTC.

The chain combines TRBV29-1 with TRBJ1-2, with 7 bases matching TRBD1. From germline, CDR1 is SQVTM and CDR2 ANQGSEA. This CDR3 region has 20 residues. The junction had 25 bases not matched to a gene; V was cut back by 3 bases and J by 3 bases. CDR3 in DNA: TGCAGCGTTGATACGGACAGGATAGGCACTGGGCACCCGACGTACTATGGCTACACCTTC. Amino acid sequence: CSVDTDRIGTGHPTYYGYTF.

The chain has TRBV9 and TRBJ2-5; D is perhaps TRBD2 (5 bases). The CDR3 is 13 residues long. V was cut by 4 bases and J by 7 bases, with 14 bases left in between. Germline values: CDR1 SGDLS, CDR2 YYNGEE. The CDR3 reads CASSLDGLGTQYF. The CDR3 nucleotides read TGTGCCAGCAGCCTTGACGGACTCGGGACCCAGTACTTC.

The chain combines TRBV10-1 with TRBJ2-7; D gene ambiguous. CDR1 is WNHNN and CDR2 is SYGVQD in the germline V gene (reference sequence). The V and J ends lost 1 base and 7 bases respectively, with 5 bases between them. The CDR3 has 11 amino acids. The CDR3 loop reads CASSEWWEQYF. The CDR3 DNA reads TGCGCCAGCAGTGAGTGGTGGGAGCAGTACTTC.

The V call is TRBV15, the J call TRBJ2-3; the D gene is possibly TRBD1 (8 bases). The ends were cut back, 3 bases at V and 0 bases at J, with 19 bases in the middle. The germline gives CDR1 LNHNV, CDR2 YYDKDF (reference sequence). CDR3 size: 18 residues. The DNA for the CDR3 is TGTGCCACCAGCAGGCGCCCGACAGGGGAGGGTAGCACAGATACGCAGTATTTT. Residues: CATSRRPTGEGSTDTQYF.

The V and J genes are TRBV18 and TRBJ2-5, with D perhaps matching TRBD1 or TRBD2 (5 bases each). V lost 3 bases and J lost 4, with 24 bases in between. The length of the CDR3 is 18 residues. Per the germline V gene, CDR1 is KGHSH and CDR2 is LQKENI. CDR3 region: CASSPVGVWARSGETQYF. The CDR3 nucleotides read TGTGCCAGCTCACCTGTGGGGGTTTGGGCTCGATCAGGAGAGACCCAGTACTTC.

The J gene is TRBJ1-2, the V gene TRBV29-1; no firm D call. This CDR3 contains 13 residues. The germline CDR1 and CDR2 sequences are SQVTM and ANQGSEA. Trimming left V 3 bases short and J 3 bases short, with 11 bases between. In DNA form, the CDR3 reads TGCAGCGTTGAGTCGGGCGGAGACTATGGCTACACCTTC. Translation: CSVESGGDYGYTF.

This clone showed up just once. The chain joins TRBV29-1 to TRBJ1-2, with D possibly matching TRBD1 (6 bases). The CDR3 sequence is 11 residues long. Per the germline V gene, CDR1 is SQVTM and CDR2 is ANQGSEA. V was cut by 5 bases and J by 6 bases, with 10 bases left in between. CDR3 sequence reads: CSVWGQDGYTF. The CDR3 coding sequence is TGCAGCGTTTGGGGGCAAGATGGCTACACCTTC.

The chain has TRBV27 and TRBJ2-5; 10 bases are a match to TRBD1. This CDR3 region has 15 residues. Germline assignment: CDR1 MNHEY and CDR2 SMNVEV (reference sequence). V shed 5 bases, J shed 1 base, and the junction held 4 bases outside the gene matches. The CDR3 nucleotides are TGTGCCAGCAGTGCCCGGGACAGGGGCCAAGAGACCCAGTACTTC. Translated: CASSARDRGQETQYF.

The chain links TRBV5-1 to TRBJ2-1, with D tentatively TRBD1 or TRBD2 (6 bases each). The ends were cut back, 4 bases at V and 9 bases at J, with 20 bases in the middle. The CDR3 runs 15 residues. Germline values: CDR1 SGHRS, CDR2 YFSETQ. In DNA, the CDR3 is TGCGCCAGCAGCCCGGGTGGGGGGCGCAGGGGTGAGCAGTTCTTC. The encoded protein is CASSPGGGRRGEQFF. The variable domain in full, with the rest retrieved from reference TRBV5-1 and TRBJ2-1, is KAGVTQTPRYLIKTRGQQVTLSCSPISGHRSVSWYQQTPGQGLQFLFEYFSETQRNKGNFPGRFSGRQFSNSRSEMNVSTLELGDSALYLCASSPGGGRRGEQFFGPGTRLTVL.

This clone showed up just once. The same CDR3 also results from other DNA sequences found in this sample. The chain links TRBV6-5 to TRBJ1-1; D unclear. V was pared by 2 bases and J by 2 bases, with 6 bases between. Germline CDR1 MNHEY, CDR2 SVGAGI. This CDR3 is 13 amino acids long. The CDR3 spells CASSYTGNTEAFF. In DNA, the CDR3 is TGTGCCAGCAGTTACACCGGAAACACTGAAGCTTTCTTT.

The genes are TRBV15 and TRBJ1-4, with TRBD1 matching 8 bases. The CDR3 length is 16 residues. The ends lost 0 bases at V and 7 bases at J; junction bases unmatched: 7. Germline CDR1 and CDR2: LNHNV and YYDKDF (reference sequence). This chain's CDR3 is CATSRDLQGGSEKLFF. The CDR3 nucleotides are TGTGCCACCAGCAGAGACTTACAGGGGGGGAGTGAAAAACTGTTTTTT.

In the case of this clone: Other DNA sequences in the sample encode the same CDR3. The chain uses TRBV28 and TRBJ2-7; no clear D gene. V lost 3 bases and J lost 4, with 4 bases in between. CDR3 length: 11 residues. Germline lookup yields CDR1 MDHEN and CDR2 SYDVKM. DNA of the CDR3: TGTGCCAGCAGTTTTAAGTACGAGCAGTACTTC. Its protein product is CASSFKYEQYF.

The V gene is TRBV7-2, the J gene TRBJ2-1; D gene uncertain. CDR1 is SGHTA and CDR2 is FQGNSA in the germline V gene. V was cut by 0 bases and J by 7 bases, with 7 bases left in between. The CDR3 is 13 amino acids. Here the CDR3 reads CASSLALINEQFF. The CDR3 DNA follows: TGTGCCAGCAGCTTAGCGCTAATAAATGAGCAGTTCTTC. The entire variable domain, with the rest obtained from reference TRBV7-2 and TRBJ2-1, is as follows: GAGVSQSPSNKVTEKGKDVELRCDPISGHTALYWYRQSLGQGLEFLIYFQGNSAPDKSGLPSDRFSAERTGGSVSTLTIQRTQQEDSAVYLCASSLALINEQFFGPGTRLTVL.

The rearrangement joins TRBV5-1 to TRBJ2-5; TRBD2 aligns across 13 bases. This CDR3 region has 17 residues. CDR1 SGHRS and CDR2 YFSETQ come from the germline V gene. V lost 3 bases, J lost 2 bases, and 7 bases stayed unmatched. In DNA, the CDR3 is TGCGCCAGCAGCTGGGGACTAGCGGGAAATACACAAGAGACCCAGTACTTC. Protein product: CASSWGLAGNTQETQYF. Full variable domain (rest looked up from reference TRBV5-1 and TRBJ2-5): KAGVTQTPRYLIKTRGQQVTLSCSPISGHRSVSWYQQTPGQGLQFLFEYFSETQRNKGNFPGRFSGRQFSNSRSEMNVSTLELGDSALYLCASSWGLAGNTQETQYFGPGTRLLVL.

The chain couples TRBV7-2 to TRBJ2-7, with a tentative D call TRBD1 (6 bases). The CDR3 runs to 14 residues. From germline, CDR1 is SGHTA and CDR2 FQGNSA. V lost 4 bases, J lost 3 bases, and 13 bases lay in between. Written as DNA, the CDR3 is TGTGCCAGCAGCTCATGGGACACGATCTACGAGCAGTACTTC. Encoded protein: CASSSWDTIYEQYF. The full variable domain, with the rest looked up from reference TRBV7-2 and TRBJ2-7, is GAGVSQSPSNKVTEKGKDVELRCDPISGHTALYWYRQSLGQGLEFLIYFQGNSAPDKSGLPSDRFSAERTGGSVSTLTIQRTQQEDSAVYLCASSSWDTIYEQYFGPGTRLTVT.

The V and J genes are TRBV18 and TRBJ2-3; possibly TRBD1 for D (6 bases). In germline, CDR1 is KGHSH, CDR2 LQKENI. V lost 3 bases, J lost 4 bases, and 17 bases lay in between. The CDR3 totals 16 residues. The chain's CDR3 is CASSPRVQGSPDTQYF. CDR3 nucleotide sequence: TGTGCCAGCTCACCGAGGGTACAGGGTAGTCCAGATACGCAGTATTTT.

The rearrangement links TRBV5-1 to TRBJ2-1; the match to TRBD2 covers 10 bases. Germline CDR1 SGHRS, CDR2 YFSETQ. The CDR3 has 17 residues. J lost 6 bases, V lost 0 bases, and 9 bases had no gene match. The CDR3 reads CASSLAILAGDLNEQFF. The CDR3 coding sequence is TGCGCCAGCAGCTTGGCCATCCTAGCGGGAGACCTCAATGAGCAGTTCTTC.

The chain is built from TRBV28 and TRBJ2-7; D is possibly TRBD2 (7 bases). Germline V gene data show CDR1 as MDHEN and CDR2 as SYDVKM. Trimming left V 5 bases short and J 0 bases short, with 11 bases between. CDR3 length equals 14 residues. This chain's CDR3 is CASSLADSSYEQYF. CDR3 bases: TGTGCCAGCAGTCTAGCGGACAGCTCCTACGAGCAGTACTTC.

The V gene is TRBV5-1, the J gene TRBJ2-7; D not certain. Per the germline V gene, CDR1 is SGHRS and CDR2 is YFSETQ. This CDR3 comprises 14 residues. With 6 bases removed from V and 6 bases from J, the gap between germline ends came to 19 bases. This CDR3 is CASTLEGTRGEQYF. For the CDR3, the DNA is TGCGCCAGCACCCTCGAAGGCACTCGTGGCGAGCAGTACTTC.

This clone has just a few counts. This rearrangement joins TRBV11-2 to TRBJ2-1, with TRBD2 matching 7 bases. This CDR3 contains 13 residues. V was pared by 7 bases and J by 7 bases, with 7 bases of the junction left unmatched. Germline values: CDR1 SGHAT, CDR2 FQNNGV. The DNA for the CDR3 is TGTGCCAGCAACTTGGGGGGACTAAATGAGCAGTTCTTC. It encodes CASNLGGLNEQFF.

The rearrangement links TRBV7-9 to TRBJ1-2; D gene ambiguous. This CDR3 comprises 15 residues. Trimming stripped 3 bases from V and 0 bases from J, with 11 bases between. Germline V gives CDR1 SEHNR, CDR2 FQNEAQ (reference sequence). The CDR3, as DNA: TGTGCCAGCAGCTTCGAACATAGAGCTAACTATGGCTACACCTTC. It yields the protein CASSFEHRANYGYTF.

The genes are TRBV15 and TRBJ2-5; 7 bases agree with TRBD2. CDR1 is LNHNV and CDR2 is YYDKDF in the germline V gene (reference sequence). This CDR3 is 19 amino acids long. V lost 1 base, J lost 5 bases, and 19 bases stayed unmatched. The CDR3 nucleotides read TGTGCCACCAGCAGAGGGAGGACGGGACGGGGGACTATCGGGGAGACCCAGTACTTC. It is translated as CATSRGRTGRGTIGETQYF.

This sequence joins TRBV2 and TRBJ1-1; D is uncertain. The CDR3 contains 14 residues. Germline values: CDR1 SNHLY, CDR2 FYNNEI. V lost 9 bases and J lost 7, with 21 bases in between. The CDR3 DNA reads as TGTGCCAGGACCCAACCGGCTTTGGGTTTTGAAGCTTTCTTT. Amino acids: CARTQPALGFEAFF.